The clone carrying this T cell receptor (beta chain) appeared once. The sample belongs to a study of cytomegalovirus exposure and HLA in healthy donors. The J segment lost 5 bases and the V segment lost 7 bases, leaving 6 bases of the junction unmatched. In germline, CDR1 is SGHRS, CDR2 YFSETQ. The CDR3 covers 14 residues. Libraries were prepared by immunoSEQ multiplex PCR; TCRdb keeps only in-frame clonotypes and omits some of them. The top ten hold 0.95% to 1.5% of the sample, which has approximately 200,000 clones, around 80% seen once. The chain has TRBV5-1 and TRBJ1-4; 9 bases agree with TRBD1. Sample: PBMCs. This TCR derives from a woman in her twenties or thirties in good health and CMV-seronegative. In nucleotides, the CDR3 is TGCGCCAGCGGAGCGGGACAGGGAAATGAAAAACTGTTTTTT. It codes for CASGAGQGNEKLFF.